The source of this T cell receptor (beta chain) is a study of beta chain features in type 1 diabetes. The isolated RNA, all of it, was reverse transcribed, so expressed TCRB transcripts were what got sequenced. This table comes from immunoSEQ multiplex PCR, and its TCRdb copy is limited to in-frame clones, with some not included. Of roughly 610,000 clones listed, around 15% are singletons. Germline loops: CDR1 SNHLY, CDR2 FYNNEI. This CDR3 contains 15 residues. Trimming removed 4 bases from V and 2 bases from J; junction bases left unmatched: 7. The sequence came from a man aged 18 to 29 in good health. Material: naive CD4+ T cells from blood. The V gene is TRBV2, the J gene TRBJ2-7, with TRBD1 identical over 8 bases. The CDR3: CASSGDRRNPYEQYF. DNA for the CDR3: TGTGCCAGCAGTGGGGACAGGAGGAATCCCTACGAGCAGTACTTC. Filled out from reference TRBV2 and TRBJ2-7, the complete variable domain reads EPEVTQTPSHQVTQMGQEVILRCVPISNHLYFYWYRQILGQKVEFLVSFYNNEISEKSEIFDDQFSVERPDGSNFTLKIRSTKLEDSAMYFCASSGDRRNPYEQYFGPGTRLTVT.